Listed below are T cell receptor beta chains from one sample, sequenced in a study of T cells in Graves' hyperthyroidism and ophthalmopathy. Each CDR3 protein gets one entry after TCRdb re-called the multiplex PCR reads with MiXCR. Of hundreds of thousands of distinct CDR3 sequences in the sample, 14% were seen once. The source material was blood. These receptors all stem from a woman between 45 and 60 years old with Graves' ophthalmopathy. The CDR3 runs from the conserved cysteine through the conserved F or W. D genes are given only for firm matches. Expanded clones get a size class; other rows say once, few or many, or leave the size out.

size	D	V	J	length	DNA	CDR3
NA	NA	TRBV12-3/TRBV12-4	TRBJ2-3	11	TGTGCCAGCAGTCTCGGGACCCCTAGGTATTTT	CASSLGTPRYF
NA	NA	TRBV6-5	TRBJ2-4	14	TGTGCCAGCAGTTTATCGCAGGGACCAAACATTCAGTACTTC	CASSLSQGPNIQYF
many	TRBD1	TRBV11-2	TRBJ2-7	15	TGTGCCAGCAGCTTATCGACAGGGAACTCCTACGAGCAGTACTTC	CASSLSTGNSYEQYF
many	TRBD1	TRBV24-1	TRBJ2-4	16	TGTGCCACCAGTGATTCCGGGACAGGGTTCGGAAACATTCAGTACTTC	CATSDSGTGFGNIQYF
NA	TRBD1	TRBV18	TRBJ1-6	13	TGTGCCGCGGGGGACAGTTATAATTCACCCCTCCACTTT	CAAGDSYNSPLHF
NA	TRBD1	TRBV28	TRBJ2-5	15	TGTGCCAGCGCATACCTGACAGGGAATTTTGAGACCCAGTACTTC	CASAYLTGNFETQYF
few	NA	TRBV7-9	TRBJ1-3	15	TGTGCCAGCAGCTTAGTTAGTGGCTCTGGAAACACCATATATTTT	CASSLVSGSGNTIYF
NA	NA	TRBV4-2	TRBJ2-7	14	TGTGCCAGCAGCCGGAAGGGGTTAGACTACGAGCAGTACTTC	CASSRKGLDYEQYF
few	NA	TRBV19	TRBJ2-2	14	TGTGCCAGTAGTTTAACAGGGGAGGGCGGGGAGCTGTTTTTT	CASSLTGEGGELFF
many	NA	TRBV12-3/TRBV12-4	TRBJ2-3	15	TGTGCCAGCGGTTTAGGCGGTGCTAGCACAGATACGCAGTATTTT	CASGLGGASTDTQYF
many	NA	TRBV5-8	TRBJ2-3	13	TGTGCCAGCAGCCCTCGCACTGCTGATACGCAGTATTTT	CASSPRTADTQYF
NA	TRBD1	TRBV29-1	TRBJ1-2	11	TGCAGCGTCCGGGACAGGGACGGCTACACCTTC	CSVRDRDGYTF
many	TRBD1	TRBV14	TRBJ2-1	17	TGTGCCAGCAGCCAAGCTCAAGGGACAGTTGACGGCAATGAGCAGTTCTTC	CASSQAQGTVDGNEQFF
NA	NA	TRBV25-1	TRBJ2-7	14	TGTGCCAGCAGTGAAGCCGACGTTACCTACGAGCAGTACTTC	CASSEADVTYEQYF
many	NA	TRBV14	TRBJ2-5	15	TGTGCCAGCAGCCAAGATATGGGGACGCGAGAGACCCAGTACTTC	CASSQDMGTRETQYF
few	NA	TRBV4-2	TRBJ1-2	14	TGTGCCAGCAGCCAATTAGGATCGAACTATGGCTACACCTTC	CASSQLGSNYGYTF
many	TRBD1	TRBV3-1	TRBJ2-2	18	TGTGCCAGCAGCCTCGTGTGGGGGGGGACAGGGGACACCGGGGAGCTGTTTTTT	CASSLVWGGTGDTGELFF
NA	TRBD1	TRBV4-1	TRBJ2-7	15	TGCGCCAGCAGCCTAGAGTCGACAGGGTACTACGAGCAGTACTTC	CASSLESTGYYEQYF
many	NA	TRBV3-1	TRBJ2-7	14	TGTGCCAGCAGCCAAGTCTGGGCAGCTGGGGAGCAGTACTTC	CASSQVWAAGEQYF
many	NA	TRBV29-1	TRBJ2-5	14	TGCAGCGTTGTTGGCGGGGCCAGACAAGAGACCCAGTACTTC	CSVVGGARQETQYF
many	NA	TRBV30	TRBJ2-2	15	TGTGCCTGGAGTGATGGGTACGGCTCCACCGGGGAGCTGTTTTTT	CAWSDGYGSTGELFF
few	NA	TRBV27	TRBJ2-3	16	TGTGCCAGCAGTTTAGCTTTACCCCAGGCAGTAGATACGCAGTATTTT	CASSLALPQAVDTQYF
NA	NA	TRBV6-5	TRBJ2-2	17	TGTGCCAGCAGTCCCTCGGGGCCAGGGGCTAATCTAAGGGAGCTGTTTTTT	CASSPSGPGANLRELFF